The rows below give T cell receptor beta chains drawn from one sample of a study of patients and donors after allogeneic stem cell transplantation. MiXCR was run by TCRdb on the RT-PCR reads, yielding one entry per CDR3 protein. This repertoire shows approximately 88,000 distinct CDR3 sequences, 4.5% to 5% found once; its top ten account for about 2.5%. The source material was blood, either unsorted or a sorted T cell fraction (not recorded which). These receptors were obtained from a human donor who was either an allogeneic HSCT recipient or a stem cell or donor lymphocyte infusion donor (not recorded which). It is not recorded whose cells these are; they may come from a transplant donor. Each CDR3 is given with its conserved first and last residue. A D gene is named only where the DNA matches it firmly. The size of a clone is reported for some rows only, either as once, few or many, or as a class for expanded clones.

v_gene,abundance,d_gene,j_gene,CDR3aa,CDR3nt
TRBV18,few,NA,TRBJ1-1,CASSPSSRKNTEAFF,TGTGCCAGCTCACCCTCGAGCAGGAAGAACACTGAAGCTTTCTTT
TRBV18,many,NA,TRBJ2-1,CASSPRRGNLEFF,TGTGCCAGCTCACCGCGCCGGGGGAATTTGGAGTTCTTC
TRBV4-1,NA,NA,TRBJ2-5,CASSLGSGETQYF,TGCGCCAGCAGCCTGGGGAGCGGAGAGACCCAGTACTTC
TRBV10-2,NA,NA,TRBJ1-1,CASTEGGLNTEAFF,TGCGCCAGCACCGAGGGGGGGTTGAACACTGAAGCTTTCTTT
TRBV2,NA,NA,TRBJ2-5,CASETPSARNQETRYF,TGTGCCAGCGAGACACCTAGCGCGAGAAACCAAGAGACCCGCTACTTC
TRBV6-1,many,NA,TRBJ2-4,CASSDPPGAKNIQYF,TGTGCCAGCAGTGACCCACCCGGAGCCAAAAACATTCAGTACTTC
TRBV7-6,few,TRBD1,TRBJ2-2,CASSRGQGSTGELFF,TGTGCCAGCAGCCGAGGACAGGGCAGCACCGGGGAGCTGTTTTTT
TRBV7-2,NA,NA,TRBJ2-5,CASGRGRRETQYF,TGTGCCAGCGGAAGGGGAAGGAGAGAGACCCAGTACTTC
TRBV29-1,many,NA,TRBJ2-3,CSVGQISTDTQYF,TGCAGCGTTGGACAGATAAGCACAGATACGCAGTATTTT
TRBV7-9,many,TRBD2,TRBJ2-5,CASSLSGGQETQYF,TGTGCCAGCAGCTTATCGGGGGGCCAAGAGACCCAGTACTTC
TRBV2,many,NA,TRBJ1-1,CASSEGGSTEAFF,TGTGCCAGCAGTGAAGGAGGAAGCACTGAAGCTTTCTTT
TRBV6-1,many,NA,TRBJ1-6,CASTHPLQAYNSPLHF,TGTGCCAGCACCCACCCACTTCAGGCGTATAATTCACCCCTCCACTTT
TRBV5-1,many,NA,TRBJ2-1,CASSLNLGSWNEQFF,TGCGCCAGCAGCTTGAACCTAGGGTCCTGGAATGAGCAGTTCTTC
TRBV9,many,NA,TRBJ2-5,CASSRGEVGGTQYF,TGTGCCAGCAGTAGAGGGGAGGTCGGAGGGACCCAGTACTTC
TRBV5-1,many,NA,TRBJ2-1,CASSSVPGQSNEQFF,TGCGCCAGCAGCTCGGTCCCTGGACAATCCAATGAGCAGTTCTTC
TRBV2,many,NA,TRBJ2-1,CASSLLYGEQFF,TGTGCCAGCAGCCTCCTTTACGGTGAGCAGTTCTTC
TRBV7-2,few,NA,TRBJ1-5,CASSLEGGFNQPQHF,TGTGCCAGCAGCTTAGAGGGGGGATTCAATCAGCCCCAGCATTTT
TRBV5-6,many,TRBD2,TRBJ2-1,CASSLSASGRALEFF,TGTGCCAGCAGCTTGTCGGCTAGCGGGAGGGCCTTAGAGTTCTTC
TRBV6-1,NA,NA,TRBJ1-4,CASDGGGGGEKLFF,TGTGCCAGCGATGGCGGGGGTGGGGGTGAAAAACTGTTTTTT
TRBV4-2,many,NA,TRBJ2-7,CASSQDLDSSYEQYF,TGTGCCAGCAGCCAAGATCTCGACTCCTCCTACGAGCAGTACTTC
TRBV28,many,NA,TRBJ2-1,CASNAGYIGEQFF,TGTGCCAGCAATGCAGGGTATATTGGTGAGCAGTTCTTC
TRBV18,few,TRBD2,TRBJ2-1,CASSPGGGAGEQFF,TGTGCCAGCTCCCCTGGCGGGGGGGCAGGGGAGCAGTTCTTC
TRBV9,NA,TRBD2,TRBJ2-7,CASSVDSSGRWEQYF,TGTGCCAGCAGCGTAGATTCTAGCGGGAGGTGGGAGCAGTACTTC
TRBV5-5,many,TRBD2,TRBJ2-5,CASSRPSGSVGETQYF,TGTGCCAGCAGCAGGCCTAGCGGGAGTGTCGGAGAGACCCAGTACTTC
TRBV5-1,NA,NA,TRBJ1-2,CASSLEVGGNYGYTF,TGCGCCAGCAGCTTGGAGGTGGGAGGTAACTATGGCTACACCTTC
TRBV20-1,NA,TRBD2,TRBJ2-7,CSARRAGADEQYF,TGCAGTGCCAGACGAGCGGGGGCTGACGAGCAGTACTTC
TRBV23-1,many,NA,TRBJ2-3,CASSQSPRAGDTQYF,TGCGCCAGCAGTCAATCACCCAGGGCGGGAGATACGCAGTATTTT
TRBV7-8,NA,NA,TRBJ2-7,CASRGHNSYEQYF,TGTGCCAGCCGCGGGCATAACTCCTACGAGCAGTACTTC
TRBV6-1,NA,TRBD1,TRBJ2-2,CASSVFQGAETGELFF,TGTGCCAGCAGTGTCTTCCAGGGGGCGGAGACCGGGGAGCTGTTTTTT
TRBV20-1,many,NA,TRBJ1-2,CSASGNRVFGYTF,TGCAGTGCTAGTGGCAACAGGGTGTTTGGCTACACCTTC
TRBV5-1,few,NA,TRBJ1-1,CASSYERITEAFF,TGCGCCAGCAGCTATGAGAGAATCACTGAAGCTTTCTTT
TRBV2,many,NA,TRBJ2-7,CASSANNIGGFTYEQYF,TGTGCCAGCAGTGCGAATAACATAGGGGGGTTCACCTACGAGCAGTACTTC
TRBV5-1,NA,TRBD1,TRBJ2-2,CASSSGQGRAGELFF,TGCGCCAGCAGCTCTGGACAGGGGAGGGCCGGGGAGCTGTTTTTT
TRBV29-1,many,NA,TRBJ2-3,CSVGEGFTDTQYF,TGCAGCGTTGGAGAAGGTTTCACAGATACGCAGTATTTT
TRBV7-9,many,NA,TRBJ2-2,CASSLQGNAGELFF,TGTGCCAGCAGCTTACAGGGGAACGCCGGGGAGCTGTTTTTT
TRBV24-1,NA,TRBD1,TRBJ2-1,CATSDTGQGYNEQFF,TGTGCCACCAGTGATACCGGACAGGGCTACAATGAGCAGTTCTTC
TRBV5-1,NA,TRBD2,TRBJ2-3,CASSLNPGLGTDTQYF,TGCGCCAGCAGCTTAAACCCGGGACTAGGGACAGATACGCAGTATTTT
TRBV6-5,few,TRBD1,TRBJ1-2,CASSYSPRTGTHYTF,TGTGCCAGCAGTTACTCCCCCCGGACAGGGACGCACTACACCTTC
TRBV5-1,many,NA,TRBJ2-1,CASSPGGTHELHEQFF,TGCGCCAGCAGCCCGGGGGGCACTCATGAACTACATGAGCAGTTCTTC
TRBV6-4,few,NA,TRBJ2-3,CASSAGGDTDTQYF,TGTGCCAGCAGCGCCGGGGGCGATACAGATACGCAGTATTTT
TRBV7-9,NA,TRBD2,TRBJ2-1,CASSPPLRLAGRDEQFF,TGTGCCAGCAGCCCCCCCCTGAGGCTAGCGGGAAGGGATGAGCAGTTCTTC
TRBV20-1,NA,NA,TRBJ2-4,CSALGRGNIQYF,TGCAGTGCACTAGGGCGCGGAAACATTCAGTACTTC
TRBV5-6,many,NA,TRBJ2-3,CASSLVDPGRNTQYF,TGTGCCAGCAGCTTGGTGGATCCGGGTAGGAATACGCAGTATTTT
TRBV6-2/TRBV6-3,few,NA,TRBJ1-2,CASSDGTLGGYTF,TGTGCCAGCAGCGACGGGACCCTCGGTGGCTACACCTTC
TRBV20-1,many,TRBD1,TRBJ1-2,CSARGHRGLDYGYTF,TGCAGTGCTAGAGGTCACAGGGGGCTCGACTATGGCTACACCTTC